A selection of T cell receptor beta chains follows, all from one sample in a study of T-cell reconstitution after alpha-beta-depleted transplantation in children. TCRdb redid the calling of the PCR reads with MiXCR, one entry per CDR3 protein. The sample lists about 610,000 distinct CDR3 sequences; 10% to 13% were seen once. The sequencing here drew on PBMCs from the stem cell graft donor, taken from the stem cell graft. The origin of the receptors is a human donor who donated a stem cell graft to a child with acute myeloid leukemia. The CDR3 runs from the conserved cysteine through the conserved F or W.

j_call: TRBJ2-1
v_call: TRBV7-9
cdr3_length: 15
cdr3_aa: CASSRVSGKYNEQFF

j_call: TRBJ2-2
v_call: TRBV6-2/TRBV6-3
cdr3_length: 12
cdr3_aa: CASQRQAGELFF

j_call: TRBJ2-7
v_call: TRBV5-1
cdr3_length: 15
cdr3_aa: CASSLDQGHSYEQYF

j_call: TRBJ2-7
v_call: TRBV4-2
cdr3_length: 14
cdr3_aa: CASSQGNSDYEQYF

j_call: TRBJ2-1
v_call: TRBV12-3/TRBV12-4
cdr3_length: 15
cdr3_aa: CASNPLAGGLNEQFF

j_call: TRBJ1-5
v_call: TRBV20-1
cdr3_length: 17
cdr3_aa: CSARVMGYGDSNQPQHF

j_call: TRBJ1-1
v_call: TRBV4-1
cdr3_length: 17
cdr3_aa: CASSQDPLGQTNTEAFF

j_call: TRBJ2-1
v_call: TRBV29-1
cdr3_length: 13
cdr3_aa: CSSGTSSSNEQFF

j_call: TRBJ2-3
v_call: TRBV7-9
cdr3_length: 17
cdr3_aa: CASSPPGSGVLTDTQYF

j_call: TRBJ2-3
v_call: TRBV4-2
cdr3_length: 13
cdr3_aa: CASSPRATDTQYF

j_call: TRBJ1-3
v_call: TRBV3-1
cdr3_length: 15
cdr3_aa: CASSPSMGSGNTIYF

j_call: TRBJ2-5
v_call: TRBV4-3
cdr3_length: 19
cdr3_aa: CASSQFDTRGTGSQETQYF

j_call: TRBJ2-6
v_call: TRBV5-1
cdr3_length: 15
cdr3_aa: CASSSEGSGANVLTF

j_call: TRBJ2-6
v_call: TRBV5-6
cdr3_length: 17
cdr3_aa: CASSDGGLGSGANVLTF

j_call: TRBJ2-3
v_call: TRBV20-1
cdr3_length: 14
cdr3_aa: CSAEGGTYTDTQYF

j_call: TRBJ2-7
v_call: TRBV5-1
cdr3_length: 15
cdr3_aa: CASSLRDFLSYEQYF

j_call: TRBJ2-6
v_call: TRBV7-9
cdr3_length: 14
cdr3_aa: CASSPGTGANVLTF

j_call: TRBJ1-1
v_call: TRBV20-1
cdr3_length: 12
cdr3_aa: CSALKGVTEAFF

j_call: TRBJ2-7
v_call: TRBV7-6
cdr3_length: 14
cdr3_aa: CASSLASVSYEQYF

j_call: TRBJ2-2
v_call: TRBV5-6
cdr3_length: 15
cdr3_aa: CASRATGYETGELFF

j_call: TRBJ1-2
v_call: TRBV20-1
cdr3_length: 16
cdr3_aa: CSATGQGAKDSRGYTF

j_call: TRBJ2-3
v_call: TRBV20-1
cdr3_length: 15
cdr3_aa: CSAREVGTYGDTQYF

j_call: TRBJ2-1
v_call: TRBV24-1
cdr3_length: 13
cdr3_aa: CATSRPAGGEQFF

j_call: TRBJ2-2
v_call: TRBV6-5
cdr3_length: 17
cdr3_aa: CASSYSRLRGEPGELFF

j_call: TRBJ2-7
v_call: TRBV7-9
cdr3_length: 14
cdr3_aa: CASSFLTSNYEQYF

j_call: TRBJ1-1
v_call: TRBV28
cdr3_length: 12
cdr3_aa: CASSRGPEVAFF

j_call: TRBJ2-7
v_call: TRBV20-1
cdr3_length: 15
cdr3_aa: CSAAPATGGSGEQYF

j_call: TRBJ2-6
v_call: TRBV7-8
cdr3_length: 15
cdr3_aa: CASSLSDSGANVLTF

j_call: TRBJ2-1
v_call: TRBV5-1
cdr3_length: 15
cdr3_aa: CASSDGAISYNEQFF

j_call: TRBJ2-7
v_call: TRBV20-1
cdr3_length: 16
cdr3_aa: CSAGGTSGLSSYEQYF

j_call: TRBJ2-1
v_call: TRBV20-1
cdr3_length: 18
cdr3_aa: CSALATSGSLSSYNEQFF

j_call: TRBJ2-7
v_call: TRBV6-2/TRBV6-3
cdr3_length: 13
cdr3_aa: CASSYLTNYEQYF

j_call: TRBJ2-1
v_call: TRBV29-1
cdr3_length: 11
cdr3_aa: CSADFHNEQFF

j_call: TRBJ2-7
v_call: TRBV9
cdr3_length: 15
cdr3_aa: CASSVAGDRDYEQYF

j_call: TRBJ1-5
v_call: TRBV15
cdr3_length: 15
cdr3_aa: CATRLQGSQGQPQHF

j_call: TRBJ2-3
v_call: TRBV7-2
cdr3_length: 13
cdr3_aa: CASTSYLTDTQYF

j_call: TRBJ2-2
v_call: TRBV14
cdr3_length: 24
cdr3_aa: CASSQDDSLTGAPLRPSNTGELFF

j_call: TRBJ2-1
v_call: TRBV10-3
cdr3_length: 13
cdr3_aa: CAISEGLANEKFF

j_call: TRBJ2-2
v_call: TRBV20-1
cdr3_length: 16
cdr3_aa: CSARRNRVSLAGELFF

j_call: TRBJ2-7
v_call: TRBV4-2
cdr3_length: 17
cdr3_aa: CASSLQGGLAASYEQYF

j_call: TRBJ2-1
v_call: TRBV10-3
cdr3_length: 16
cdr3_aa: CAISGLTESSYNEQFF

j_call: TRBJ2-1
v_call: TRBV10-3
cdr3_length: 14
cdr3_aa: CAIRREVTYNEQFF

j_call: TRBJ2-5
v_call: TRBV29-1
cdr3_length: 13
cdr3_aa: CSVYRGFEETQYF

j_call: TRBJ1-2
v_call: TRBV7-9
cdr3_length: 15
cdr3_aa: CASSLSETGGSGYTF

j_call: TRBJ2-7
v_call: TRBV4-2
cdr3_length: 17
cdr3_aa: CASSPRRSLAGVGEQYF

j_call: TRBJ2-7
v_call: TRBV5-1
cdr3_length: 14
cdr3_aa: CASSSGQGGDEQYF

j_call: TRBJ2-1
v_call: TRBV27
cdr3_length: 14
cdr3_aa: CASTPFSSYNEQFF